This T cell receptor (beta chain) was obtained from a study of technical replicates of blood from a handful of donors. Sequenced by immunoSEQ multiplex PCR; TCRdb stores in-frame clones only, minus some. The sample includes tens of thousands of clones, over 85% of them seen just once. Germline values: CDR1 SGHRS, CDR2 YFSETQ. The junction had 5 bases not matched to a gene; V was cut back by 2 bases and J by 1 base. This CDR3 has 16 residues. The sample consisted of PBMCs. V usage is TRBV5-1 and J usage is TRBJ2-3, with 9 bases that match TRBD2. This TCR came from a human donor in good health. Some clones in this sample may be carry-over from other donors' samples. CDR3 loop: CASSLGLAPRTDTQYF. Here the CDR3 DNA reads TGCGCCAGCAGCTTAGGACTAGCGCCGCGCACAGATACGCAGTATTTT.